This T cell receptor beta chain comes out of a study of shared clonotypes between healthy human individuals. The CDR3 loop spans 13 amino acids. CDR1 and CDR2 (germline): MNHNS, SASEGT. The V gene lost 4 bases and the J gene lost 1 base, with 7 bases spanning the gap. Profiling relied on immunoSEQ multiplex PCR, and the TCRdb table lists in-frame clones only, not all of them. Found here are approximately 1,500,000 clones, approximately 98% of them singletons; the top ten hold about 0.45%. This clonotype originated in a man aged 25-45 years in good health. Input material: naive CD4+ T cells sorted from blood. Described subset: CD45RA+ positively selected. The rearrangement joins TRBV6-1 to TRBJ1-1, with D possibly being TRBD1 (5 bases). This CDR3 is CASSGQQNTEAFF. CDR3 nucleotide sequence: TGTGCCAGCAGTGGACAGCAGAACACTGAAGCTTTCTTT.